Following are 9 T cell receptor beta chains from one sample sequenced in a study of T cells in Graves' hyperthyroidism and ophthalmopathy. It was RNA transcripts that yielded the amplified TCR beta CDR3 regions. Initially, a first-round RT-PCR of the TCR CDR3 employed the HTBI primer set. TCRdb itself ran the multiplex PCR reads through MiXCR, one entry per CDR3 protein. The sample carries nearly 250,000 distinct CDR3 sequences, around 25% recorded once. Sequencing was carried out using blood. These receptors all stem from a woman between 35 and 50 years old with Graves' ophthalmopathy.

This clonotype showed up many times. This chain uses TRBV28 with TRBJ1-6, with TRBD1 matching over 9 bases. With V trimmed by 4 bases and J by 9 bases, 13 bases remained unmatched. The CDR3 is 17 residues long. Per the germline V gene, CDR1 is MDHEN and CDR2 is SYDVKM. CDR3 protein: CASSSGQGVFSGSPLHF. The CDR3 DNA reads as TGTGCCAGCAGTTCGGGACAGGGAGTATTTTCGGGTTCACCCCTCCACTTT.

This clonotype was picked up many times. CDR3 sequence reads: CASRRTGWDNQPQHF. In DNA form, the CDR3 reads TGTGCCAGCAGAAGGACAGGGTGGGACAATCAGCCCCAGCATTTT. The chain joins TRBV2 to TRBJ1-5, with 8 bases matching TRBD1. CDR3 size: 15 residues. V trimming: 6 bases; J trimming: 3 bases; junction bases outside the gene matches: 7. Germline loops: CDR1 SNHLY, CDR2 FYNNEI.

Many counts were recorded for this clonotype. The chain uses TRBV4-2 and TRBJ1-2; 10 nucleotides align to TRBD1. Germline values: CDR1 LGHNA, CDR2 YNFKEQ. V dropped 4 bases and J dropped 5; count of bases not matched to a gene: 10. This CDR3 contains 16 residues. The CDR3 DNA reads TGTGCCAGCAGCCCGTCCGGCGGACAGGGGGATTATGGCTACACCTTC. Protein sequence: CASSPSGGQGDYGYTF.

This clonotype was counted at least ten times. The V and J genes are TRBV12-3 or TRBV12-4 and TRBJ2-5; TRBD2 might be the D (6 bases). CDR3 size: 14 residues. V lost 7 bases and J 1 base, leaving 13 bases between the germline ends. Here the CDR3 reads CASTGDLPQETQYF. CDR3 bases: TGTGCCAGCACCGGGGACTTACCCCAAGAGACCCAGTACTTC.

This clonotype has a count of ten or more. The rearrangement uses TRBV27 and TRBJ2-7, with TRBD1 matching over 9 bases. Unmatched junction bases numbered 5, after V lost 6 bases and J lost 2 bases. CDR3 length: 14 residues. In germline, CDR1 is MNHEY, CDR2 SMNVEV (reference sequence). The CDR3 DNA is TGTGCCAGCAGCAAGGACAGGGGACCCTACGAGCAGTACTTC. This sequence encodes CASSKDRGPYEQYF.

The table lists this clonotype with many counts. This rearrangement joins TRBV19 to TRBJ1-5; 7 positions match TRBD1. The germline V gene encodes CDR1 LNHDA and CDR2 SQIVND (reference sequence). The J segment lost 8 bases and the V segment lost 3 bases, leaving 10 bases of the junction unmatched. The CDR3 is 15 amino acids. Here the CDR3 DNA reads TGTGCCAGTAGTATGTCGGTGACAGGGAATAAGCCCCAGCATTTT. Amino acids: CASSMSVTGNKPQHF.

The chain couples TRBV2 to TRBJ2-7; D not certain. V was trimmed by 4 bases and J by 5 bases, leaving 12 bases between them. The CDR3 has 13 amino acids. Germline V lookup: CDR1 SNHLY, CDR2 FYNNEI. For the CDR3, the DNA is TGTGCCAGCAGTGGATATGCAGGCGACGAGCAGTACTTC. Protein product: CASSGYAGDEQYF.

Comments on this clonotype: A much bigger clone sits one base away, suggesting this may be a read error. V gene TRBV27 combines with J gene TRBJ2-7; the match to TRBD2 covers 9 bases. The germline gives CDR1 MNHEY, CDR2 SMNVEV (reference sequence). The CDR3 consists of 18 residues. CDR3 DNA: TGTGTCAGCAGTTTATCGGAAAGCGGGCTAGCGGGACCCTACGAGCAGTACTTC. Translated, it gives CVSSLSESGLAGPYEQYF.

This clonotype was detected ten times or more. The chain employs TRBV7-2 and TRBJ2-7; D uncertain. The CDR3 has 11 amino acids. Trimming stripped 4 bases from V and 6 bases from J, with 7 bases between. The germline CDR1 and CDR2 sequences are SGHTA and FQGNSA. CDR3 region: CASSSLREQYF. CDR3 sequence (DNA): TGTGCCAGCAGCTCCCTTCGCGAGCAGTACTTC.